These T cell receptor beta chains were read from a single sample in a study of shared clonotypes between healthy human individuals. Generated by immunoSEQ multiplex PCR, the TCRdb table keeps only in-frame clones and is missing some. This sample has a few hundred thousand clones, with 95% to 98% found just once. Sample: naive CD4+ T cells sorted from blood. These receptor sequences come from a woman in her thirties in good health. CDR3s include the opening cysteine and the closing phenylalanine or tryptophan. Each record gives: V gene, clone size, J gene, D gene, CDR3 protein, CDR3 DNA. A D gene is named only where the DNA matches it firmly. The size of a clone is reported for some rows only, either as once, few or many, or as a class for expanded clones.

v_gene: TRBV28; abundance: NA; j_gene: TRBJ2-7; d_gene: NA; CDR3aa: CASSFLGYEQYF; CDR3nt: TGTGCCAGCAGTTTCCTTGGCTACGAGCAGTACTTC
v_gene: TRBV5-1; abundance: NA; j_gene: TRBJ2-7; d_gene: NA; CDR3aa: CASSLDHPGDEQYF; CDR3nt: TGCGCCAGCAGTTTGGACCACCCTGGGGACGAGCAGTACTTC
v_gene: TRBV15; abundance: NA; j_gene: TRBJ2-7; d_gene: TRBD1; CDR3aa: CATSRDRGTGNEQYF; CDR3nt: TGTGCCACCAGCAGAGATAGAGGGACAGGGAACGAGCAGTACTTC
v_gene: TRBV28; abundance: NA; j_gene: TRBJ1-2; d_gene: NA; CDR3aa: CASSLWGGQYGYTF; CDR3nt: TGTGCCAGCAGTTTATGGGGTGGCCAATATGGCTACACCTTC
v_gene: TRBV11-3; abundance: NA; j_gene: TRBJ1-4; d_gene: TRBD1; CDR3aa: CASSRTGGDEKLFF; CDR3nt: TGTGCCAGCAGCCGAACAGGGGGCGATGAAAAACTGTTTTTT
v_gene: TRBV7-9; abundance: NA; j_gene: TRBJ1-4; d_gene: TRBD1; CDR3aa: CASGFTGDEKLFF; CDR3nt: TGTGCCAGCGGATTTACAGGGGATGAAAAACTGTTTTTT
v_gene: TRBV10-3; abundance: NA; j_gene: TRBJ2-7; d_gene: NA; CDR3aa: CAISPAVPLDEQYF; CDR3nt: TGTGCCATCTCTCCAGCGGTCCCCTTGGACGAGCAGTACTTC
v_gene: TRBV5-1; abundance: NA; j_gene: TRBJ2-5; d_gene: NA; CDR3aa: CASSLAGTEGETQYF; CDR3nt: TGCGCCAGCAGCTTGGCGGGGACGGAGGGAGAGACCCAGTACTTC
v_gene: TRBV25-1; abundance: NA; j_gene: TRBJ2-3; d_gene: NA; CDR3aa: CASSVSRGTDTQYF; CDR3nt: TGTGCCAGCAGTGTGAGCCGGGGCACAGATACGCAGTATTTT
v_gene: TRBV28; abundance: NA; j_gene: TRBJ2-7; d_gene: TRBD2; CDR3aa: CASSLYSSGRHEQYF; CDR3nt: TGTGCCAGCAGTTTATATTCTAGCGGGAGACACGAGCAGTACTTC
v_gene: TRBV5-4; abundance: NA; j_gene: TRBJ1-2; d_gene: NA; CDR3aa: CASSLDGGTYTF; CDR3nt: TGTGCCAGCAGCTTGGATGGGGGCACCTACACCTTC
v_gene: TRBV5-1; abundance: NA; j_gene: TRBJ1-1; d_gene: NA; CDR3aa: CASSPDLNTEAFF; CDR3nt: TGCGCCAGCAGCCCAGATCTGAACACTGAAGCTTTCTTT
v_gene: TRBV5-1; abundance: NA; j_gene: TRBJ2-2; d_gene: TRBD2; CDR3aa: CASSTGLARTNTGELFF; CDR3nt: TGCGCCAGCAGCACCGGACTAGCGCGTACGAACACCGGGGAGCTGTTTTTT
v_gene: TRBV4-1; abundance: once; j_gene: TRBJ2-5; d_gene: NA; CDR3aa: CASSQSSLGPLPNF; CDR3nt: TGCGCCAGCAGCCAATCCTCTTTGGGTCCCCTTCCAAACTTC
v_gene: TRBV10-1; abundance: NA; j_gene: TRBJ1-5; d_gene: NA; CDR3aa: CASSTDRLPASNQPQHF; CDR3nt: TGCGCCAGCAGCACGGACAGACTCCCCGCCAGCAATCAGCCCCAGCATTTT
v_gene: TRBV5-6; abundance: NA; j_gene: TRBJ1-1; d_gene: NA; CDR3aa: CASSSYRVNTEAFF; CDR3nt: TGTGCCAGCAGCTCGTACAGGGTGAACACTGAAGCTTTCTTT